Listed here is a single T cell receptor (beta chain). This entry is derived from a study of blood T cell repertoires in COVID-19. About the research overall: T cells, B-cell-depleted T cells, or PBMCs supplied cDNA or gDNA.

In the original processing: Reference gene primer amplification gave nucleated cell count estimates. The repertoire was sequenced with immunoSEQ multiplex PCR; TCRdb's copy has only in-frame clones and lacks some. V, J and clone size derive from that table, while D and trimming were established from the DNA sequence. This sample has about 250,000 clones; approximately 82% occur once, and the top ten carry about 9%. The V gene lost 2 bases and the J gene lost 4 bases, with 11 bases spanning the gap. The CDR3 has 14 residues. Germline assignment: CDR1 SEHNR and CDR2 FQNEAQ (reference sequence). The clonotype was recovered from a man between 35 and 55 years old with active or convalescent COVID-19. The specimen was peripheral blood. This chain uses TRBV7-9 with TRBJ2-5; TRBD1 is a possible D gene (5 bases). The CDR3 DNA reads as TGTGCCAGCAGCTTATGGACATCCCCAGAGACCCAGTACTTC. It encodes CASSLWTSPETQYF.